The sequence of this T cell receptor (beta chain) was determined in a study of early T cells in non-severe SARS-CoV-2 infection. About the study: Sequenced bulk RNA came from whole blood that was unsorted, and chains were unpaired.

The CDR3 is 16 amino acids. Between the trimmed V and J ends, which lost 4 bases and 0 bases, there was a span of 10 bases. Germline values: CDR1 SEHNR, CDR2 FQNEAQ (reference sequence). General study results and limits: Database matching using VDJdb favored anti-spike CD8 responses, with private and CD4 specificities left missing.

Individual cDNA molecules each received unique molecular identifiers attached to them. TCRdb called the 5' RACE reads again in MiXCR, with one record for every CDR3 protein. The sample yields roughly 58,000 distinct CDR3 sequences, approximately 6.2% seen once. There are a few counts of this clonotype. Antigen: not known. The source material was whole blood. The V and J genes are TRBV7-9 and TRBJ2-6; D is uncertain. This clonotype originated in an adult who was a healthcare worker with PCR-confirmed SARS-CoV-2 infection or an uninfected control (not recorded which). The CDR3 nucleotides are TGTGCCAGCAGCTCACCCCGCAGCTCTGGGGCCAACGTCCTGACTTTC. The encoded protein is CASSSPRSSGANVLTF.